This TCR beta chain was captured in a study of blood T cell repertoires in COVID-19. Whole-study context: Italy, Spain and the United States were the sources of the convalescent and acute COVID-19 samples. The analysed material was cDNA or gDNA that came from T cells, B-cell-depleted T cells, or PBMCs.

Per the study methods: Using reference gene primer amplification, nucleated cell counts were estimated. Assay used: immunoSEQ multiplex PCR; TCRdb lists only in-frame clones, some missing. The D gene and trimming were derived from the DNA, and the V and J assignments and clone size from that table. The data show 200,000 to 250,000 clones, around 80% seen once. About this clone: Other DNA sequences in the same sample also yield this CDR3.

This CDR3 has 15 amino acids. Germline assignment: CDR1 SGHRS and CDR2 YFSETQ. V shed 0 bases and J 4 bases; nucleotides not matched to a gene: 2. This TCR came from a woman aged 80 or over with acute or convalescent COVID-19. The V call is TRBV5-1, the J call TRBJ2-1; 9 bases are shared with TRBD1. Input material: peripheral blood. The chain's CDR3 is CASSLGGQGYNEQFF. For the CDR3, the DNA is TGCGCCAGCAGCTTGGGGGGACAGGGATACAATGAGCAGTTCTTC.